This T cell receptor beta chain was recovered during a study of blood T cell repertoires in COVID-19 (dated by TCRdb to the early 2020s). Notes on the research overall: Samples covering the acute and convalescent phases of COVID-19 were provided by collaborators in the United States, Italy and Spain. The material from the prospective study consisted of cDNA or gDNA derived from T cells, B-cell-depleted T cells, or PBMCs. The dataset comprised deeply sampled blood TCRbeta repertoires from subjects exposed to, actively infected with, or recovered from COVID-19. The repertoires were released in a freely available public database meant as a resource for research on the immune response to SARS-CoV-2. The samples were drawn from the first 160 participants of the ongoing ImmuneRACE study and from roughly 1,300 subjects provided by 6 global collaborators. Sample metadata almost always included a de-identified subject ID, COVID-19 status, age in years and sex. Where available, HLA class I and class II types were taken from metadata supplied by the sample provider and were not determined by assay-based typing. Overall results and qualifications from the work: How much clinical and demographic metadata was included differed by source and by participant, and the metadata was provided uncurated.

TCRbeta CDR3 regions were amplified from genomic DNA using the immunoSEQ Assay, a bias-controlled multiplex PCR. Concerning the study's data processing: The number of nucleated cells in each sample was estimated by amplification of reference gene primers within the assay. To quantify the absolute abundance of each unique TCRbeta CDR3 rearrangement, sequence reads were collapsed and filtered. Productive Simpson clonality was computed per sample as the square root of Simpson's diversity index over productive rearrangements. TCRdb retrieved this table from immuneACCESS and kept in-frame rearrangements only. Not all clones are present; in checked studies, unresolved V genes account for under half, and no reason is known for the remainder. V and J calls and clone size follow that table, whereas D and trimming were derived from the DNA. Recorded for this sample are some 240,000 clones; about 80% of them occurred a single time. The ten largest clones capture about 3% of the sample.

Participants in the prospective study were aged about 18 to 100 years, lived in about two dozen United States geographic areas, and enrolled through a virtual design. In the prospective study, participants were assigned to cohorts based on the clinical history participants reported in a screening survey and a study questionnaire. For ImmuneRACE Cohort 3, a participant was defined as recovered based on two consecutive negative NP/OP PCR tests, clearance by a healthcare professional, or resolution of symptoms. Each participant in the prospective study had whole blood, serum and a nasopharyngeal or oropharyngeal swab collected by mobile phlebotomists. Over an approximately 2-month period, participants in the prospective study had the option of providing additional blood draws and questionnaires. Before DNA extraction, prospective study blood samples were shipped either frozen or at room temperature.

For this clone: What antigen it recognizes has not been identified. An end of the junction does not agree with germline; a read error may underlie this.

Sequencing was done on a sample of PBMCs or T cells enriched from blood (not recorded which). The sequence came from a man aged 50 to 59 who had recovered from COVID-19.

The CDR3 region: CASSPQDRGPRF. The DNA reads TGTGCCAGTAGTCCTCAGGACAGGGGGCCCCGATTT. The V and J segments used are TRBV19 and TRBJ1-1, with 11 bases aligning to TRBD1. The CDR3 spans 12 residues, from the cysteine through the phenylalanine. Left in the record is the CDR3 DNA by itself, 36 bases read in frame from the first base. CDR1 LNHDA and CDR2 SQIVND were looked up in the germline V gene (reference sequence).